One and the same sample provided the 19 T cell receptor beta chains below, sequenced in a study of OX40 agonist ivuxolimab in advanced cancers. Profiling relied on immunoSEQ multiplex PCR, and the TCRdb table lists in-frame clones only, not all of them. The data contain some 80,000 clones, around 86% of them singletons. The source was CD4+ or CD8+ T cells sorted from blood, collected in a trial of the OX40 agonist ivuxolimab. These receptors originate from an adult with an advanced solid tumor such as melanoma, head and neck, liver or kidney cancer.

This chain links TRBV5-1 with TRBJ1-1; 11 nucleotides line up with TRBD1. V gave up 4 bases and J gave up 6 bases; unmatched junction bases: 11. The CDR3 contains 16 residues. Germline assignment: CDR1 SGHRS and CDR2 YFSETQ. The CDR3 loop is CASSVGQGAIRSEAFF. The CDR3 DNA follows: TGCGCCAGCAGCGTAGGACAGGGGGCGATTAGGTCTGAAGCTTTCTTT.

Notes on this clone: Mismatch with germline at one junction end may stem from a read error. The chain has TRBV7-7 and TRBJ2-5, with D perhaps given as TRBD1 or TRBD2 (6 bases each). CDR1 is SSHAT, CDR2 FNYEAQ, per germline (reference sequence). The CDR3 runs to 15 residues. CDR3 sequence (DNA): TGTGCTAGCAGCCTTGGAGGGGGTGGGCAAGAGACCCAGTACTTC. It is translated as CASSLGGGGQETQYF.

The chain combines TRBV28 with TRBJ2-7; TRBD2 matches at 10 bases. The germline gives CDR1 MDHEN, CDR2 SYDVKM. The CDR3 loop spans 19 amino acids. The V gene end was trimmed by 1 base and the J gene end by 5 bases; junction bases not matched to a gene: 17. The CDR3 DNA follows: TGTGCCAGCAGTTTATTTTCCTCCCGGCTAGCGGGGGCACGGGACGAGCAGTACTTC. This encodes CASSLFSSRLAGARDEQYF.

The chain has TRBV29-1 and TRBJ1-3, with D tentatively TRBD1 (5 bases). The V and J ends lost 2 bases and 4 bases respectively, with 9 bases between them. Germline V gives CDR1 SQVTM, CDR2 ANQGSEA. CDR3 length: 13 residues. CDR3 sequence: CSVEYAGGNTIYF. In DNA, the CDR3 is TGCAGCGTTGAATATGCAGGGGGAAACACCATATATTTT.

V gene TRBV14 combines with J gene TRBJ2-7; TRBD1 is a possible D gene (6 bases). The CDR3 totals 16 residues. CDR1 SGHDN and CDR2 FVKESK come from the germline V gene. V was trimmed by 4 bases and J by 0 bases, leaving 16 bases between them. The CDR3 nucleotides read TGTGCCAGCAGCCCCGGAACAGGGTTCGGCTCCTACGAGCAGTACTTC. It translates to CASSPGTGFGSYEQYF.

The gene calls are TRBV2 and TRBJ2-2; 15 nucleotides align to TRBD2. CDR3 length: 18 amino acids. The V and J ends lost 8 bases and 4 bases, in that order; junction bases with no gene match: 11. CDR1 is SNHLY, CDR2 FYNNEI, per germline. DNA of the CDR3: TGTGCCAGCTCACCGGGACTAGCGGGGGGCTCGCCCACCGGGGAGCTGTTTTTT. Residues: CASSPGLAGGSPTGELFF.

This chain uses TRBV7-2 with TRBJ1-1; the D is unclear. Looked up from germline, CDR1 is SGHTA and CDR2 is FQGNSA. The CDR3 has 13 amino acids. V lost 5 bases and J 4 bases, leaving 11 bases between the germline ends. CDR3 bases: TGTGCCAGCAGCCCAATGGGGATCACTGAAGCTTTCTTT. Translating gives CASSPMGITEAFF.

This sequence joins TRBV18 and TRBJ2-7; perhaps TRBD1 as D (6 bases). Germline CDR1 and CDR2: KGHSH and LQKENI. The CDR3 sequence is 14 residues long. The V end was cut by 6 bases, the J end by 0 bases, with 12 bases between. CDR3 nucleotide sequence: TGTGCCAGCTCGGACAGTTTTTACTCCTACGAGCAGTACTTC. Translated: CASSDSFYSYEQYF.

CDR3 coding DNA: TGCGCCAGCAGCTTGGTGGTGGGGGAAGAGCAGTTCTTC. Residues: CASSLVVGEEQFF. This sequence joins TRBV5-1 and TRBJ2-1; D may be TRBD1 or TRBD2 (5 bases each). Germline loops: CDR1 SGHRS, CDR2 YFSETQ. The CDR3 contains 13 residues. The germline V and J ends were trimmed by 0 bases and 10 bases, with 11 bases remaining between them.

The CDR3, as DNA: TGTGCCAGCAGCTCGGACAGGGCGGCGGAGCAGTACTTC. This translates into CASSSDRAAEQYF. This chain links TRBV7-2 with TRBJ2-7, with TRBD1 matching over 8 bases. V lost 4 bases to trimming and J lost 7 bases; unmatched junction nucleotides: 6. Looked up from germline, CDR1 is SGHTA and CDR2 is FQGNSA. This CDR3 is 13 amino acids long. The entire variable domain, with the rest obtained from reference TRBV7-2 and TRBJ2-7, is as follows: GAGVSQSPSNKVTEKGKDVELRCDPISGHTALYWYRQSLGQGLEFLIYFQGNSAPDKSGLPSDRFSAERTGGSVSTLTIQRTQQEDSAVYLCASSSDRAAEQYFGPGTRLTVT.

The rearrangement joins TRBV7-2 to TRBJ2-7, with D unresolved. Germline V gene sequence: CDR1 SGHTA, CDR2 FQGNSA. The CDR3 has 14 residues. V lost 5 bases to trimming and J lost 4 bases, with 15 bases between them. The DNA of the CDR3 is TGTGCCAGCAGCCACAACGTCCTATTATACGAGCAGTACTTC. Amino acid sequence: CASSHNVLLYEQYF.

The J gene is TRBJ2-1, the V gene TRBV11-2; perhaps TRBD2 as D (7 bases). V lost 3 bases, J lost 5 bases, and 11 bases lay in between. Germline V gene sequence: CDR1 SGHAT, CDR2 FQNNGV. This CDR3 has 14 amino acids. The chain's CDR3 is CASSFAGAHNEQFF. CDR3 nucleotide sequence: TGTGCCAGCAGCTTTGCGGGGGCCCACAATGAGCAGTTCTTC.

The gene calls are TRBV19 and TRBJ1-5; weak D call: TRBD1 (5 bases). The germline V gene encodes CDR1 LNHDA and CDR2 SQIVND (reference sequence). This CDR3 has 13 amino acids. V lost 4 bases to trimming and J lost 5 bases, with 9 bases between them. CDR3: CASSTGRDQPQHF. The CDR3 nucleotides read TGTGCCAGTAGTACAGGGCGGGATCAGCCCCAGCATTTT.

The chain combines TRBV7-9 with TRBJ1-6; 7 nucleotides line up with TRBD1. The germline V gene has CDR1 SEHNR and CDR2 FQNEAQ (reference sequence). This CDR3 contains 18 residues. The junction had 9 bases not matched to a gene; V was cut back by 4 bases and J by 0 bases. CDR3: CASSWSGTVISYNSPLHF. The CDR3 bases are TGTGCCAGCAGCTGGTCCGGGACAGTTATCTCCTATAATTCACCCCTCCACTTT.

V is TRBV10-3 and J is TRBJ1-4, with D possibly being TRBD1 (6 bases). CDR3 size: 14 residues. Germline V CDR1 and CDR2: ENHRY, SYGVKD. V was clipped by 3 bases and J by 7 bases, with 12 bases between them. The CDR3 sequence is CAISESGAGEKLFF. CDR3 nucleotides: TGTGCCATCAGTGAATCGGGGGCTGGTGAAAAACTGTTTTTT.

The gene calls are TRBV7-9 and TRBJ1-2, with D unclear. In germline, CDR1 is SEHNR, CDR2 FQNEAQ (reference sequence). V was cut by 3 bases and J by 7 bases, with 18 bases left in between. The CDR3 length is 15 residues. Written as DNA, the CDR3 is TGTGCCAGCAGCTTGGACGTCAATGCCGGACGTGGCTACACCTTC. It encodes CASSLDVNAGRGYTF.

The chain is built from TRBV28 and TRBJ2-7; 7 bases are a match to TRBD2. The germline gives CDR1 MDHEN, CDR2 SYDVKM. The CDR3 sequence is 15 residues long. V was clipped by 2 bases and J by 9 bases; unmatched bases: 13. The CDR3 spells CASSLKFKASGGQYF. The CDR3 DNA reads TGTGCCAGCAGTTTAAAGTTTAAGGCGTCGGGAGGGCAGTACTTC.

The CDR3 here is CASRLFSGNTIYF. CDR3 bases: TGTGCCAGCAGGTTGTTCTCTGGAAACACCATATATTTT. The genes are TRBV6-5 and TRBJ1-3; D gene ambiguous. Germline V gene data show CDR1 as MNHEY and CDR2 as SVGAGI. The V gene lost 6 bases and the J gene lost 0 bases, with 6 bases spanning the gap. The CDR3 runs 13 residues.

This rearrangement joins TRBV30 to TRBJ2-1; the D is unclear. Germline V gene sequence: CDR1 GTSNPN, CDR2 SVGIG (reference sequence). The ends were cut back, 2 bases at V and 6 bases at J, with 11 bases in the middle. There are 13 residues in the CDR3. Here the CDR3 DNA reads TGTGCCTGGAGTATGACCCCGATCAATGAGCAGTTCTTC. Protein product: CAWSMTPINEQFF.